The 6 T cell receptor beta chains given below trace back to one sample, sequenced in a study of cytomegalovirus exposure and HLA in healthy donors. TCRdb's copy holds only in-frame clones and misses some; the assay was immunoSEQ multiplex PCR. Of some 150,000 clones listed, roughly nine tenths are singletons. Sequencing was carried out using PBMCs. These receptors were obtained from a woman aged 18-35 years in good health and CMV-seropositive.

This clone was observed a handful of times. The V and J genes are TRBV7-3 and TRBJ2-1; 8 bases fit TRBD2. Germline CDR1 reads SGHTA; CDR2 reads FQGTGA. The CDR3 is 16 residues long. The V segment lost 5 bases and the J segment 7 bases; nucleotides outside the gene matches: 13. CDR3 residues: CASSPRTSRGENEQFF. The CDR3 DNA sequence: TGTGCCAGCAGCCCACGGACTAGCCGAGGGGAGAATGAGCAGTTCTTC.

The chain links TRBV6-6 to TRBJ2-7, with 7 nucleotides matching TRBD1. Looked up from germline, CDR1 is MNHNY and CDR2 is SVGAGI (reference sequence). CDR3 length equals 13 residues. With V trimmed by 5 bases and J by 7 bases, 8 bases remained unmatched. The chain's CDR3 is CASSITLQGEQYF. The CDR3 nucleotides are TGTGCCAGCAGTATCACCCTACAGGGGGAGCAGTACTTC.

V usage is TRBV7-8 and J usage is TRBJ2-7; D is possibly TRBD2 (5 bases). The V end was cut by 2 bases, the J end by 5 bases, with 13 bases between. CDR1 is SGHVS, CDR2 FQNEAQ, per germline. There are 14 residues in the CDR3. CDR3 DNA: TGTGCCAGCAGCTTAACTCCGGGGAGCGACGAGCAGTACTTC. It is translated as CASSLTPGSDEQYF.

The rearrangement links TRBV10-3 to TRBJ2-3; no clear D gene. CDR1 is ENHRY and CDR2 is SYGVKD in the germline V gene. This CDR3 is built from 13 residues. The ends were cut back, 3 bases at V and 5 bases at J, with 9 bases in the middle. For the CDR3, the DNA is TGTGCCATCAGTGACACTCTTGGAGATACGCAGTATTTT. As protein: CAISDTLGDTQYF.

The V gene is TRBV25-1, the J gene TRBJ2-2; D is ambiguous. The CDR3 totals 14 residues. Germline V CDR1 and CDR2: MGHDK, SYGVNS. The V end was cut by 0 bases, the J end by 4 bases, with 6 bases between. CDR3 nucleotides: TGTGCCAGCAGTGAATACGCCGGCACCGGGGAGCTGTTTTTT. This gives the protein CASSEYAGTGELFF.

V is TRBV4-2 and J is TRBJ1-2; D unclear. The CDR3 has 15 residues. V lost 1 base and J lost 4, with 13 bases in between. The germline CDR1 and CDR2 sequences are LGHNA and YNFKEQ. Here the CDR3 reads CASSQVAETFYGYTF. Here the CDR3 DNA reads TGTGCCAGCAGCCAAGTGGCAGAAACATTCTATGGCTACACCTTC.